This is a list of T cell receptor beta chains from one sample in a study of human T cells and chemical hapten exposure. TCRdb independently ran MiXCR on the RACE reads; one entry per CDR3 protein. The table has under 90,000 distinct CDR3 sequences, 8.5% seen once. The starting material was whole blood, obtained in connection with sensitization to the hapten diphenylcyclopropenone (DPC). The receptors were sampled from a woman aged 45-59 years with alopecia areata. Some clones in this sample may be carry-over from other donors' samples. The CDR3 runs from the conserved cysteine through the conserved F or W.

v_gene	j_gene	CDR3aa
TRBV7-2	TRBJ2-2	CASRPGTGRTGELFF
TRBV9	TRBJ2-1	CASSVGSGVGNEQFF
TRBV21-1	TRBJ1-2	CASSAPGGGYTF
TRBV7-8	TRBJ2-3	CASSPNPGQGSDTQYF
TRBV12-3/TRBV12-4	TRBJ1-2	CASSLGTTVYGYTF
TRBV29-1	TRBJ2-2	CSVGKGSNTGELFF
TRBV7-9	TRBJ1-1	CASSLARQEAFF
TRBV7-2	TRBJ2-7	CASSLDREFEQYF
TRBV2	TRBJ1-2	CASRAQGAAGYTF
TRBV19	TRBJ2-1	CASSSAGPFYNEQFF
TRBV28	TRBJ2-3	CASSSLSLAGGPRRVAQYF
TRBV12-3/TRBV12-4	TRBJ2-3	CASSLAYTDTQYF
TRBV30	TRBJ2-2	CAWSLQGTTGELFF
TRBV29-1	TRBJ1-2	CSVERDTSGGYTF
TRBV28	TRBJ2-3	CASSLQRGGTDTQYF
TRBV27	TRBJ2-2	CASSSRGSGELFF
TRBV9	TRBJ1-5	CASSVGGQGYQPQHF
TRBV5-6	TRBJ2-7	CASSLVAGGPYEQYF
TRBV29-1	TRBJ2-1	CSVAGGAGDEQFF
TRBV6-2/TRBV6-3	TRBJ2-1	CASRYTQIAREFF
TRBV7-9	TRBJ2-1	CASSFRTVGNEQFF
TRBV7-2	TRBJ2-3	CASSFTGDADTQYF
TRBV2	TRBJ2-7	CASTPTSGDSYEQYF
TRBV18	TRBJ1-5	CASSPDGVSPQHF
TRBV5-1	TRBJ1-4	CASSQGRATNEKLFF
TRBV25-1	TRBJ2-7	CASSDRTYEQYF
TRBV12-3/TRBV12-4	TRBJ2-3	CASSSVWPTGGTDTQYF
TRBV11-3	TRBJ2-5	CASSRTSGAQETQYF
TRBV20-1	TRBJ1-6	CSARATAMYNSPLHF
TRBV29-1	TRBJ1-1	CSVADPEAFF
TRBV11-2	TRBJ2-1	CASSSGLAGGNEQFF
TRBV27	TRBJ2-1	CASRHRGLAGPYEQFF
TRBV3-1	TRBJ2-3	CASSQVVGTDTQYF
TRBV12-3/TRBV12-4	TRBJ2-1	CASSSGLAGGLEQFF
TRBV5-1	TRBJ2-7	CASSLEVQAEQYF
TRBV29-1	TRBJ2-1	CSVATDNEQFF
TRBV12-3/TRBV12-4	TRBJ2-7	CASSPSSYEQYF
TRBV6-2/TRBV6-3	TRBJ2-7	CASSYSIGGQGYEQYF
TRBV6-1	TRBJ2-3	CASSEPSGGALDTQYF
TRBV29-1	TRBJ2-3	CSAITGASSTDTQYF
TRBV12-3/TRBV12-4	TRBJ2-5	CASSLARGQETQYF
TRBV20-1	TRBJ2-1	CSARNSGTGGRNEQFF
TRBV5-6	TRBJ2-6	CASREMGANVLTF
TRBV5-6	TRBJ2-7	CASSFFTSGRALIREQYF
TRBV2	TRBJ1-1	CASRQGQVNTEAFF
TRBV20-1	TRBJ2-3	CSASGEVAPFTDTQYF
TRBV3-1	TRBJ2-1	CASSQDITGDPFF
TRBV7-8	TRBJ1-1	CASSPLQGRYTEAFF
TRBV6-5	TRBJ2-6	CASLGHGANVLTF
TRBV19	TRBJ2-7	CASSFGTGQFYEQYF